A selection of T cell receptor beta chains follows, all from one sample in a study of early T cells in non-severe SARS-CoV-2 infection. TCRdb analysed the 5' RACE reads with MiXCR anew, one entry per CDR3 protein. The sample contains tens of thousands of distinct CDR3 sequences, under 15% of which appear only once. Material for sequencing was whole blood. These receptors originate from an adult who was a healthcare worker with PCR-confirmed SARS-CoV-2 infection or an uninfected control (not recorded which). The CDR3 runs from the conserved cysteine through the conserved F or W. Each record gives: CDR3 length, clone size, J gene, V gene, D gene, CDR3 DNA, CDR3 protein. A D gene is named only where the DNA matches it firmly. Clone size is shown for a subset of rows, as once, few, many or a class of expanded clone.

16 | few | TRBJ2-7 | TRBV7-2 | TRBD1 | TGTGCCAGCAGCGCCCCGGGACAGGCGAGCTCCTACGAGCAGTACTTC | CASSAPGQASSYEQYF
16 | many | TRBJ1-2 | TRBV20-1 | NA | TGCAGTGCCGAAATAACAGGGTTTCAGTTCGTCTATGGCTACACCTTC | CSAEITGFQFVYGYTF
12 | NA | TRBJ2-5 | TRBV20-1 | NA | TGCAGTGCTAGGGTTGGCCAAGAGACCCAGTACTTC | CSARVGQETQYF
12 | few | TRBJ1-2 | TRBV29-1 | TRBD1 | TGCAGCGCCATCGACAGGGGATATGGCTACACCTTC | CSAIDRGYGYTF
15 | NA | TRBJ2-3 | TRBV11-1 | TRBD2 | TGTGCCAGCAGCCGTAGCGGGGATAGAACAGATACGCAGTATTTT | CASSRSGDRTDTQYF
16 | many | TRBJ2-3 | TRBV12-3/TRBV12-4 | TRBD2 | TGTGCCAGCAGTCCTGGGACTAGCGGGGTCCAGGGTACGCAGTATTTT | CASSPGTSGVQGTQYF
13 | NA | TRBJ2-6 | TRBV10-3 | NA | TGTGCCGTACGGGAGACTGGGGCCAACGTCCTGACTTTC | CAVRETGANVLTF
14 | few | TRBJ1-5 | TRBV5-1 | NA | TGCGCCAGCAGCTTGGAGGCTAACAATCAGCCCCAGCATTTT | CASSLEANNQPQHF
15 | NA | TRBJ2-3 | TRBV29-1 | TRBD2 | TGCAGCGTTCTTGAGCGGGGCACTCCCACAGATACGCAGTATTTT | CSVLERGTPTDTQYF
17 | NA | TRBJ1-1 | TRBV18 | NA | TGTGCCAGCTCACCACCCCCCATATACTCGAGAGAAACTGAAGCTTTCTTT | CASSPPPIYSRETEAFF
15 | NA | TRBJ2-3 | TRBV5-1 | NA | TGCGCCAGCAGCTTGGCCGGTGCCAGCACAGATACGCAGTATTTT | CASSLAGASTDTQYF
13 | NA | TRBJ2-1 | TRBV2 | TRBD1 | TGTGCCAGCAGTTCGGACAGGGTCTCGCACAAGTTCTTC | CASSSDRVSHKFF
15 | many | TRBJ1-3 | TRBV5-1 | NA | TGCGCCAGCAGCACCCTTCAGGGACGGGGAAACACCATATATTTT | CASSTLQGRGNTIYF
15 | many | TRBJ1-2 | TRBV2 | NA | TGTGCCAGCACCCCGACGCGGGCTACAAACTATGGCTACACCTTC | CASTPTRATNYGYTF
13 | few | TRBJ2-2 | TRBV7-2 | TRBD1 | TGTGCCAGCAGTCCTGGACAGGGCCGGGAGCTGTTTTTT | CASSPGQGRELFF
15 | many | TRBJ2-6 | TRBV5-8 | NA | TGTGCCAGCAGCTTGGACAGGGCCGGGGCCAACGTCCTGACTTTC | CASSLDRAGANVLTF
13 | NA | TRBJ1-1 | TRBV10-2 | NA | TGCGCCAGCGAGGACAGCTGGGGCACTGAAGCTTTCTTT | CASEDSWGTEAFF
16 | many | TRBJ1-5 | TRBV28 | TRBD1 | TGTGCCAGCAGTTTATCTGGGACAGGGGGCGGTCAGCCCCAGCATTTT | CASSLSGTGGGQPQHF
15 | NA | TRBJ2-7 | TRBV18 | TRBD2 | TGTGCCAGCTCACCTACACAGCGGGAGGGATACGAGCAGTACTTC | CASSPTQREGYEQYF
11 | NA | TRBJ2-1 | TRBV20-1 | NA | TGCAGTGCTTCCCTTAACAATGAGCAGTTCTTC | CSASLNNEQFF
14 | NA | TRBJ2-7 | TRBV28 | NA | TGTGCCAGCAGGGACGACGGGAGTTCCTACGAGCAGTACTTC | CASRDDGSSYEQYF
13 | many | TRBJ2-7 | TRBV6-1 | NA | TGTGCCAGCAGTCTGGGGCAGACCTACGAGCAGTACTTC | CASSLGQTYEQYF
16 | many | TRBJ2-1 | TRBV2 | TRBD2 | TGTGCCAGCAGTGACGTAGCGGGGGGGCCGAGCAATGAGCAGTTCTTC | CASSDVAGGPSNEQFF
14 | NA | TRBJ2-7 | TRBV5-1 | TRBD1 | TGCGCCAGCAGCTCCGGACAGGGATTCGGCGAGCAGTACTTC | CASSSGQGFGEQYF
17 | NA | TRBJ2-5 | TRBV6-2/TRBV6-3 | TRBD1 | TGTGCCAGCAGTTACTCCCTGACAACAGGGGTAGAAGAGACCCAGTACTTC | CASSYSLTTGVEETQYF
13 | NA | TRBJ1-4 | TRBV7-7 | NA | TGTGCCAGCAGCTTAGCCGCTGATGAAAAACTGTTTTTT | CASSLAADEKLFF
19 | NA | TRBJ1-1 | TRBV30 | NA | TGTGCCTGGAGTGGCGATAGAGCCGATGACATCACCCCGAACACTGAAGTTTTCTTT | CAWSGDRADDITPNTEVFF
14 | NA | TRBJ1-1 | TRBV3-1 | TRBD1 | TGTGCCAGCAGCAGTTTCCGGGACAGAACTGAAGCTTTCTTT | CASSSFRDRTEAFF